The 30 T cell receptor beta chains listed next were all sequenced from one sample in a study of cytomegalovirus exposure and HLA in healthy donors. Assay: immunoSEQ multiplex PCR; the TCRdb copy retains only in-frame clones and omits some. The sample has roughly 130,000 clones; 75% to 90% are singletons. Specimen: PBMCs. These receptors were obtained from a woman aged 25 to 39 in good health and CMV-seropositive.

The chain joins TRBV6-1 to TRBJ2-5; 8 bases agree with TRBD2. The V gene end was trimmed by 4 bases and the J gene end by 1 base; junction bases not matched to a gene: 17. Germline loops: CDR1 MNHNS, CDR2 SASEGT. CDR3 length: 19 residues. The chain's CDR3 is CASSVGSGGLTGVQETQYF. In nucleotides, the CDR3 is TGTGCCAGCAGTGTCGGGTCGGGGGGGCTAACTGGCGTCCAAGAGACCCAGTACTTC.

The chain has TRBV6-1 and TRBJ1-3; 8 nucleotides match TRBD1. The CDR3 covers 15 residues. Germline-derived CDR1 and CDR2 are MNHNS and SASEGT. Trimming removed 3 bases from V and 2 bases from J; junction bases left unmatched: 3. The chain's CDR3 is CASSDTTGAGNTIYF. The CDR3 DNA is TGTGCCAGCAGTGACACGACAGGGGCTGGAAACACCATATATTTT.

This clone was observed a handful of times. The junction differs from germline at one of its ends, possibly a read error. The chain links TRBV7-7 to TRBJ2-7; D is unclear. Germline values: CDR1 SSHAT, CDR2 FNYEAQ (reference sequence). This CDR3 has 13 amino acids. The CDR3 reads CASSFRLAYEQYF. The CDR3 nucleotides read TGTGCTAGCAGCTTTCGACTCGCCTACGAGCAGTACTTC. Complete variable domain (other parts from reference TRBV7-7 and TRBJ2-7): GAGVSQSPRYKVTKRGQDVTLRCDPISSHATLYWYQQALGQGPEFLTYFNYEAQPDKSGLPSDRFSAERPEGSISTLTIQRTEQRDSAMYRCASSFRLAYEQYFGPGTRLTVT.

This clone showed up just once. The rearrangement joins TRBV28 to TRBJ2-3; 8 bases map to TRBD2. The CDR3 runs to 15 residues. Germline CDR1 MDHEN, CDR2 SYDVKM. Trimming cost V 6 bases and J 2 bases; bases outside gene matches: 7. CDR3 coding DNA: TGTGCCAGCAGGCGGGGGACTAGTAACACAGATACGCAGTATTTT. Translating gives CASRRGTSNTDTQYF.

This rearrangement joins TRBV27 to TRBJ1-1; D is ambiguous. This CDR3 spans 14 amino acids. The V gene's germline CDR1 is MNHEY and CDR2 SMNVEV (reference sequence). V gave up 4 bases and J gave up 1 base, with 10 bases separating them. The DNA of the CDR3 is TGTGCCAGCAGTTCGGTCCAACCGAACACTGAAGCTTTCTTT. It yields the protein CASSSVQPNTEAFF.

The J gene is TRBJ1-3, the V gene TRBV11-2; the D is unclear. The length of the CDR3 is 13 residues. Looked up from germline, CDR1 is SGHAT and CDR2 is FQNNGV. Trimming shortened V by 3 bases and J by 2 bases, and 5 bases separated the two germline ends. CDR3: CASSFNAGNTIYF. The CDR3 DNA reads TGTGCCAGCAGCTTCAATGCTGGAAACACCATATATTTT.

The chain uses TRBV6-1 and TRBJ1-2, with TRBD1 matching 7 bases. The germline V gene encodes CDR1 MNHNS and CDR2 SASEGT. J was trimmed by 4 bases and V by 1 base; bases with no gene match: 12. The CDR3 runs to 17 residues. Here the CDR3 DNA reads TGTGCCAGCAGTGAAGAACAACGGAACAGGGGAAGCTATGGCTACACCTTC. Its translation: CASSEEQRNRGSYGYTF.

The V and J genes are TRBV4-1 and TRBJ2-7, with D perhaps TRBD1 (6 bases). This CDR3 has 14 amino acids. The ends were cut back, 4 bases at V and 0 bases at J, with 10 bases in the middle. From germline, CDR1 is MGHRA and CDR2 YSYEKL. This chain's CDR3 is CASSRGPYSYEQYF. Here the CDR3 DNA reads TGCGCCAGCAGCCGGGGGCCCTACTCCTACGAGCAGTACTTC.

As DNA, the CDR3 is TGTGCCACCAGCGTCGGACAGGTTAGCACAGATACGCAGTATTTT. It translates to CATSVGQVSTDTQYF. The rearrangement links TRBV15 to TRBJ2-3; 7 bases agree with TRBD1. CDR1 LNHNV and CDR2 YYDKDF come from the germline V gene (reference sequence). After removal of 5 bases from V and 0 bases from J, the junction contained 5 bases not matched to a gene. CDR3 length: 15 residues.

V is TRBV10-1 and J is TRBJ2-1; D perhaps matches TRBD1 (6 bases). CDR3 length: 8 amino acids. The germline V gene has CDR1 WNHNN and CDR2 SYGVQD (reference sequence). The CDR3: CSGTEQFF. The DNA for the CDR3 is TGCTCCGGGACAGAGCAGTTCTTC.

The rearrangement links TRBV6-1 to TRBJ1-2; D possibly corresponds to TRBD1 (6 bases). Per the germline V gene, CDR1 is MNHNS and CDR2 is SASEGT. With 5 bases removed from V and 4 bases from J, the gap between germline ends came to 14 bases. The CDR3 contains 14 residues. The CDR3 loop is CASSNLDSFYGYTF. DNA of the CDR3: TGTGCCAGCAGTAACTTGGACAGCTTCTATGGCTACACCTTC.

The J gene is TRBJ1-5, the V gene TRBV6-6; perhaps TRBD1 as D (5 bases). Germline V lookup: CDR1 MNHNY, CDR2 SVGAGI (reference sequence). The V end lost 6 bases, the J end lost 7 bases, and 13 bases lay between the germline ends. The CDR3 spans 13 residues. CDR3 protein: CASRPQEAQPQHF. CDR3 nucleotide sequence: TGTGCCAGCAGACCACAGGAAGCCCAGCCCCAGCATTTT.

J is TRBJ1-1 and V is TRBV5-1; D is uncertain. This CDR3 has 12 amino acids. V was trimmed by 0 bases and J by 10 bases, leaving 10 bases between them. Per germline, CDR1 SGHRS and CDR2 YFSETQ. DNA of the CDR3: TGCGCCAGCAGCTTGGGCACAGAGGGAGCTTTCTTT. This encodes CASSLGTEGAFF.

The J gene is TRBJ2-1, the V gene TRBV18; a weak D match, TRBD2 (6 bases). Trimming removed 5 bases at V and 2 bases at J, with 16 bases between. Germline V CDR1 and CDR2: KGHSH, LQKENI. The CDR3 totals 16 residues. The DNA of the CDR3 is TGTGCCAGCTCAGGGAATCCGGGAGTGACCTACAATGAGCAGTTCTTC. It is translated as CASSGNPGVTYNEQFF.

The CDR3 DNA is TGCAGCGTAGGTACAGGGGATGGCACTGAAGCTTTCTTT. Its translation: CSVGTGDGTEAFF. The V gene is TRBV29-1, the J gene TRBJ1-1; 7 bases map to TRBD1. V shed 6 bases and J 4 bases; nucleotides not matched to a gene: 8. This CDR3 spans 13 amino acids. The germline V gene encodes CDR1 SQVTM and CDR2 ANQGSEA.

This clone was detected only a few times. The rearrangement links TRBV4-1 to TRBJ1-4; D ambiguous. V was cut by 1 base and J by 8 bases, with 14 bases left in between. This CDR3 contains 15 residues. Germline assignment: CDR1 MGHRA and CDR2 YSYEKL. The CDR3 DNA follows: TGCGCCAGCAGCCAAGGGAGTGTCAGAGGCGAAAAACTGTTTTTT. Encoded protein: CASSQGSVRGEKLFF.

This clone was found once. The chain combines TRBV28 with TRBJ1-2; a possible D gene is TRBD1 (6 bases). Trimming stripped 6 bases from V and 3 bases from J, with 14 bases between. The germline CDR1 and CDR2 sequences are MDHEN and SYDVKM. The CDR3 consists of 14 residues. The CDR3 sequence is CASRGEGGHYGYTF. CDR3 bases: TGTGCCAGCAGGGGGGAGGGGGGACACTATGGCTACACCTTC.

The rearrangement uses TRBV5-1 and TRBJ2-5; TRBD2 matches 10 bases. Germline lookup yields CDR1 SGHRS and CDR2 YFSETQ. The CDR3 loop spans 14 amino acids. The J segment lost 1 base and the V segment lost 4 bases, leaving 1 base of the junction unmatched. CDR3 amino acids: CASSRTSGQETQYF. The CDR3 region has the DNA TGCGCCAGCAGCCGGACTAGCGGCCAAGAGACCCAGTACTTC.

The genes are TRBV6-1 and TRBJ2-6; D remains ambiguous. V was pared by 3 bases and J by 0 bases, with 6 bases between. The germline V gene has CDR1 MNHNS and CDR2 SASEGT. The length of the CDR3 is 15 residues. In DNA form, the CDR3 reads TGTGCCAGCAGTGACAGAAACTCTGGGGCCAACGTCCTGACTTTC. Protein sequence: CASSDRNSGANVLTF.

V and J are TRBV9 and TRBJ2-2, with 8 nucleotides matching TRBD2. The J segment lost 6 bases and the V segment lost 3 bases, leaving 7 bases of the junction unmatched. The CDR3 is 15 residues long. The germline CDR1 and CDR2 sequences are SGDLS and YYNGEE. DNA of the CDR3: TGTGCCAGCAGCGGGAGCGGGGGATTCTCCGGGGAGCTGTTTTTT. Its translation: CASSGSGGFSGELFF.

The chain couples TRBV7-9 to TRBJ2-7, with TRBD2 identical over 7 bases. V gave up 4 bases and J gave up 4 bases; unmatched junction bases: 10. Per germline, CDR1 SEHNR and CDR2 FQNEAQ (reference sequence). The CDR3 spans 15 residues. Here the CDR3 DNA reads TGTGCCAGCAGCTCATTATCTAGCGGTTATTACGAGCAGTACTTC. Translation gives CASSSLSSGYYEQYF.

The chain links TRBV28 to TRBJ2-7, with 7 bases matching TRBD1. This CDR3 has 13 amino acids. Germline trimming cut 6 bases from V and 3 bases from J; bases unmatched to any gene: 5. The V gene's germline CDR1 is MDHEN and CDR2 SYDVKM. The CDR3 DNA sequence: TGTGCCAGCAGGGCACAGGGGATCTACGAGCAGTACTTC. Translated, it gives CASRAQGIYEQYF.

This clone was seen just once. V and J are TRBV2 and TRBJ2-1, with 8 bases lining up with TRBD2. Germline-derived CDR1 and CDR2 are SNHLY and FYNNEI. The CDR3 is 14 amino acids. The junction had 3 bases not matched to a gene; V was cut back by 6 bases and J by 2 bases. CDR3 nucleotides: TGTGCCAGCAGACCGACTAGCGCCTACAATGAGCAGTTCTTC. Its protein product is CASRPTSAYNEQFF.

The chain employs TRBV6-5 and TRBJ2-5; 12 positions match TRBD2. The length of the CDR3 is 14 residues. The V gene end was trimmed by 10 bases and the J gene end by 1 base; junction bases not matched to a gene: 4. CDR1 is MNHEY, CDR2 SVGAGI, per germline. The CDR3 DNA reads TGTGCCACTCTAGCGGGGGGGCTCCAAGAGACCCAGTACTTC. As protein: CATLAGGLQETQYF.

This chain links TRBV2 with TRBJ2-3; weak D call: TRBD2 (6 bases). Deletions cut 4 bases from V and 7 bases from J, with 15 bases between. The CDR3 totals 14 residues. CDR1 is SNHLY, CDR2 FYNNEI, per germline. CDR3 sequence reads: CASSGGTDRYTQYF. Here the CDR3 DNA reads TGTGCCAGCAGTGGCGGGACTGATCGGTATACGCAGTATTTT.

V is TRBV13 and J is TRBJ2-3; perhaps TRBD1 as D (5 bases). Germline CDR1 PRHDT, CDR2 FYEKMQ (reference sequence). V lost 5 bases, J lost 0 bases, and 9 bases lay in between. CDR3 length equals 14 residues. This chain's CDR3 is CASSQRQSTDTQYF. The CDR3 DNA is TGTGCCAGCAGCCAACGACAGAGCACAGATACGCAGTATTTT.

The rearrangement uses TRBV18 and TRBJ1-1, with TRBD1 identical over 11 bases. The CDR3 totals 16 residues. CDR1 KGHSH and CDR2 LQKENI come from the germline V gene. V was clipped by 3 bases and J by 4 bases; unmatched bases: 7. The DNA for the CDR3 is TGTGCCAGCTCACCGGACAGGGGGCGGCGTTTCACTGAAGCTTTCTTT. Amino acid sequence: CASSPDRGRRFTEAFF.

This chain joins TRBV5-4 and TRBJ2-1, with 9 bases aligning to TRBD2. CDR3 size: 16 residues. In germline, CDR1 is SGHNT, CDR2 YYREEE (reference sequence). V lost 2 bases to trimming and J lost 2 bases; unmatched junction nucleotides: 5. Here the CDR3 DNA reads TGTGCCAGCAGCTTCACGACTAGCGGTCCCTACAATGAGCAGTTCTTC. This sequence encodes CASSFTTSGPYNEQFF.

To note about this clone: Sequence at one end of the junction differs from germline and may be a read error. This chain joins TRBV6-5 and TRBJ2-7; 9 positions agree with TRBD1. Germline V gene lookup returns CDR1 MNHEY and CDR2 SVGAGI. The CDR3 consists of 13 residues. The CDR3 coding sequence is TGTGCCAGCAGTTACTCGCGTGGGACAGGGTTTTCTTTC. Its protein is CASSYSRGTGFSF.

The V call is TRBV5-1, the J call TRBJ2-1, with TRBD1 identical over 11 bases. CDR1 and CDR2 from the germline V gene are SGHRS and YFSETQ. CDR3 length equals 17 residues. V shed 1 base and J 7 bases; nucleotides not matched to a gene: 10. Here the CDR3 reads CASSLYTQDRGRNEQFF. In nucleotides, the CDR3 is TGCGCCAGCAGCTTGTATACTCAGGACAGGGGGCGGAATGAGCAGTTCTTC.